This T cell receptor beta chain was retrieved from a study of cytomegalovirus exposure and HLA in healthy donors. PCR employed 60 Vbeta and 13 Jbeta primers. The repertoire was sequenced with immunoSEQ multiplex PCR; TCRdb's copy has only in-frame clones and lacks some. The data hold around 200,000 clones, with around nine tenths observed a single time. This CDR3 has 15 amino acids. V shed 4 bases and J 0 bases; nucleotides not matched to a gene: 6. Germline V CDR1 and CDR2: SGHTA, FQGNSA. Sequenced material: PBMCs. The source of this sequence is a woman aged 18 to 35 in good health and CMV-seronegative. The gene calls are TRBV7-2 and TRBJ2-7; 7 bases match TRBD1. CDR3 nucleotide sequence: TGTGCCAGCAGCTCCTTCGACAGGGCCTCCTACGAGCAGTACTTC. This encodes CASSSFDRASYEQYF.